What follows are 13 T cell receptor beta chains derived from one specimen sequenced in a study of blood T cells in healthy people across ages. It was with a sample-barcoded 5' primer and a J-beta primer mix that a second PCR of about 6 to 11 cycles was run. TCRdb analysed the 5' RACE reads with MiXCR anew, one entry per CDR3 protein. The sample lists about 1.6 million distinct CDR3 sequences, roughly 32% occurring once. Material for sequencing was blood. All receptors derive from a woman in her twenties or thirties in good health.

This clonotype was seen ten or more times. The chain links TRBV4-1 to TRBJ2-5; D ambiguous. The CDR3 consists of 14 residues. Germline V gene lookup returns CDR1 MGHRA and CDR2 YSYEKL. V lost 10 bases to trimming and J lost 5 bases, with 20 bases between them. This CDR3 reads CATSDIMSWETQYF. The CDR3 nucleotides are TGCGCCACCTCCGACATTATGTCGTGGGAGACCCAGTACTTC.

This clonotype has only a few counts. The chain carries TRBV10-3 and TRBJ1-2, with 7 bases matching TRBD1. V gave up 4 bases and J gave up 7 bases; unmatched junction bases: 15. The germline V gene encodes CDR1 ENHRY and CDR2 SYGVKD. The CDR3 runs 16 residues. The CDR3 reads CAISGTGASSPGGYTF. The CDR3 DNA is TGTGCCATCAGTGGGACAGGTGCGAGCTCCCCGGGTGGCTACACCTTC.

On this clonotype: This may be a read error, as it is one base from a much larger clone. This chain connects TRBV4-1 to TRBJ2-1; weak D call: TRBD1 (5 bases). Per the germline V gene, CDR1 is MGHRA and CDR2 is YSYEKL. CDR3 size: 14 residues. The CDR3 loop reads CASSQGGHVNVQFF. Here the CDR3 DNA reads TGCGCCAGCAGCCAAGGGGGCCACGTAAATGTGCAGTTCTTC.

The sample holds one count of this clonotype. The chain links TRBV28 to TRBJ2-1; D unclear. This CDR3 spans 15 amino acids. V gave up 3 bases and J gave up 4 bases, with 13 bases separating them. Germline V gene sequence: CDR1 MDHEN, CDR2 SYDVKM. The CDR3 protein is CASSFPGLGYNEQFF. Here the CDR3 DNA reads TGTGCCAGCAGTTTTCCCGGGTTAGGATACAATGAGCAGTTCTTC.

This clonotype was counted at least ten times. CDR3 amino acids: CSASRGRADTQYF. As DNA, the CDR3 is TGCAGTGCTTCGCGGGGGAGGGCAGATACGCAGTATTTT. J is TRBJ2-3 and V is TRBV29-1, with 7 positions matching TRBD2. This CDR3 contains 13 residues. Germline CDR1 SQVTM, CDR2 ANQGSEA.

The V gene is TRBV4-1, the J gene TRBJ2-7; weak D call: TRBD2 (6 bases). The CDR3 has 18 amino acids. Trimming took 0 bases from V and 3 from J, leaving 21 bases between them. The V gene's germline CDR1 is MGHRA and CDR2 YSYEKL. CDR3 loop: CASSQELGGIRGIYEQYF. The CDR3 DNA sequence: TGCGCCAGCAGCCAAGAATTGGGCGGGATCCGGGGTATCTACGAGCAGTACTTC.

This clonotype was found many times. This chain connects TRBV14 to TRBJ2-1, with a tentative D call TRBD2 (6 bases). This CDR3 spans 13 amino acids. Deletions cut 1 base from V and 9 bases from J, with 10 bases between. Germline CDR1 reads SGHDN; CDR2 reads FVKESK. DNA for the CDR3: TGTGCCAGCAGCCAAGTCCTGGGGGGTGAGCAGTTCTTC. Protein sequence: CASSQVLGGEQFF.

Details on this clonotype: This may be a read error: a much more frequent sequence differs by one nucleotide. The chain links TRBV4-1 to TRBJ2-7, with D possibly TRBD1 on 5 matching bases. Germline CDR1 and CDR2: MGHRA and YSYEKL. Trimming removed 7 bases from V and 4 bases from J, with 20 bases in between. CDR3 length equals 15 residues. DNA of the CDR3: TGCGCCAGCAACCTCTCAGGGCAGGGCAGATACGAGCAGTACTTC. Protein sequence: CASNLSGQGRYEQYF.

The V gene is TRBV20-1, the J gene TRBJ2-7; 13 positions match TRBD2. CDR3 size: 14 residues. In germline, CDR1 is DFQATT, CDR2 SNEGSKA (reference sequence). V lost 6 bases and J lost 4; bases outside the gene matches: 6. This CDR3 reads CSARTSGSRYEQYF. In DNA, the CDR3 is TGCAGTGCCCGGACTAGCGGGAGTAGATACGAGCAGTACTTC.

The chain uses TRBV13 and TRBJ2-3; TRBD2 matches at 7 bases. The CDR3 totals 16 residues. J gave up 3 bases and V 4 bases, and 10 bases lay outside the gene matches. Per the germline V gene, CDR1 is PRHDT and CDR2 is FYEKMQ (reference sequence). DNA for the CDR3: TGTGCCAGCAGCTCTGGACTGGGGAGGGATACAGATACGCAGTATTTT. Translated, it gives CASSSGLGRDTDTQYF. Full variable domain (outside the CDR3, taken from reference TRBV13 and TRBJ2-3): AAGVIQSPRHLIKEKRETATLKCYPIPRHDTVYWYQQGPGQDPQFLISFYEKMQSDKGSIPDRFSAQQFSDYHSELNMSSLELGDSALYFCASSSGLGRDTDTQYFGPGTRLTVL.

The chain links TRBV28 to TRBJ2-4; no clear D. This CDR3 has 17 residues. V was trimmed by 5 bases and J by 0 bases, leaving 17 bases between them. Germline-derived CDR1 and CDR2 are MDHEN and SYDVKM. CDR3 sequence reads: CASSRGKTTVAKNIQYF. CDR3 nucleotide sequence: TGTGCCAGCAGTCGAGGAAAGACGACGGTAGCCAAAAACATTCAGTACTTC.

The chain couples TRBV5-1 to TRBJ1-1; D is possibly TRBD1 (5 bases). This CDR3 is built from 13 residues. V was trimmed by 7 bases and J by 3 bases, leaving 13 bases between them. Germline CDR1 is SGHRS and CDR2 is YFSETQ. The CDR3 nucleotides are TGCGCCAGCCGCATGACAGATTACACTGAAGCTTTCTTT. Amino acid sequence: CASRMTDYTEAFF.

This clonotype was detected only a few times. The CDR3 DNA sequence: TGCGCCAGCAGCTACAGGACAGGGGACCTTCCGCTCTACGAGCAGTACTTC. This gives the protein CASSYRTGDLPLYEQYF. This chain links TRBV5-1 with TRBJ2-7; TRBD1 agrees at 9 bases. After removal of 3 bases from V and 3 bases from J, the junction contained 13 bases not matched to a gene. CDR3 size: 17 residues. Germline assignment: CDR1 SGHRS and CDR2 YFSETQ.